Reported below is one T cell receptor beta chain. Its target is unknown. The table came from immunoSEQ multiplex PCR; TCRdb's copy has only in-frame clones and leaves some out. The table lists about 280,000 clones, approximately 88% of them singletons. This sample was taken from a study of cytomegalovirus exposure and HLA in healthy donors. Study-wide results and limits: Published work reported that the classifier diagnosed cytomegalovirus status with high specificity and sensitivity.

Trimming removed 6 bases from V and 7 bases from J; junction bases left unmatched: 8. This CDR3 spans 15 amino acids. Germline-derived CDR1 and CDR2 are MNHEY and SVGAGI. The genes are TRBV6-5 and TRBJ2-1, with TRBD2 matching 11 bases. The sequencing input was PBMCs. This receptor was identified in a woman aged 18-29 years in good health and CMV-seronegative. The CDR3 sequence: CASRTSGTTRNEQFF. CDR3 DNA: TGTGCCAGCAGGACTAGCGGGACCACTAGGAATGAGCAGTTCTTC.